These 4 T cell receptor beta chains were all obtained from the same sample, sequenced in a study of T cell responses to AZD1222 COVID-19 vaccine. TCRdb's table, derived via immunoSEQ multiplex PCR, lists solely in-frame clones and lacks some. The repertoire holds 110,000 to 150,000 clones, nearly 95% seen once, with just over 5% in the top ten. The source material was peripheral blood, sampled on day 0 of AZD1222 vaccination. The origin of the receptors is an adult in good health.

This clone was seen once. Here the CDR3 DNA reads TGTGCCAGCAGCGATGGACAGGGGGTATACGAGCAGTACTTC. Protein product: CASSDGQGVYEQYF. This chain connects TRBV9 to TRBJ2-7; 10 bases line up with TRBD1. The germline V gene encodes CDR1 SGDLS and CDR2 YYNGEE. With V trimmed by 3 bases and J by 4 bases, 4 bases remained unmatched. This CDR3 comprises 14 residues.

This clone was picked up a small number of times. The CDR3 reads CASIPLAGGTDTQYF. CDR3 nucleotides: TGTGCCAGCATACCCCTAGCGGGAGGAACAGATACGCAGTATTTT. J is TRBJ2-3 and V is TRBV6-5; 11 positions agree with TRBD2. Trimming cost V 7 bases and J 3 bases; bases outside gene matches: 6. This CDR3 contains 15 residues. Germline lookup yields CDR1 MNHEY and CDR2 SVGAGI.

This chain uses TRBV9 with TRBJ2-7; TRBD2 aligns across 9 bases. This CDR3 has 14 residues. The germline V gene encodes CDR1 SGDLS and CDR2 YYNGEE. J lost 3 bases, V lost 3 bases, and 4 bases had no gene match. CDR3 in amino acids: CASSAQREVYEQYF. The CDR3 DNA is TGTGCCAGCAGCGCCCAGCGGGAGGTCTACGAGCAGTACTTC. Using reference TRBV9 and TRBJ2-7 for the parts outside the CDR3, the full variable domain is DSGVTQTPKHLITATGQRVTLRCSPRSGDLSVYWYQQSLDQGLQFLIQYYNGEERAKGNILERFSAQQFPDLHSELNLSSLELGDSALYFCASSAQREVYEQYFGPGTRLTVT.

The chain is built from TRBV6-6 and TRBJ1-1, with D unclear. V dropped 5 bases and J dropped 7 bases, with 20 bases sitting between them. CDR3 size: 15 residues. Per the germline V gene, CDR1 is MNHNY and CDR2 is SVGAGI (reference sequence). Here the CDR3 reads CASSGQMGIVFEAFF. The CDR3 DNA is TGTGCCAGCAGTGGCCAAATGGGGATCGTATTTGAAGCTTTCTTT.